This TCR beta chain was identified in a study of blood T cell repertoires in COVID-19. For the study at large: The origin of the acute and convalescent COVID-19 samples was the United States, Italy and Spain. Sources were T cells, B-cell-depleted T cells, or PBMCs; the material itself was cDNA or gDNA.

Method: immunoSEQ multiplex PCR; TCRdb's copy keeps in-frame clones and lacks some. The sample holds about 280,000 clones, 88% seen once. Losses at the gene ends were 4 bases for V and 7 bases for J; bases not matched to a gene: 14. The length of the CDR3 is 18 residues. CDR1 LGHDT and CDR2 YNNKEL come from the germline V gene (reference sequence). Participant age was roughly 18 to 95 years, and participants resided in fewer than 25 US areas. The receptor comes from a woman aged 55-70 years in a cohort exposed to, infected with or recovered from COVID-19 (not recorded which). The specimen was PBMCs or T cells enriched from blood (not recorded which). The V gene is TRBV3-1 (or the pseudogene TRBV3-2), the J gene TRBJ1-4, with 11 bases fitting TRBD1. Here the CDR3 DNA reads TGTGCCAGCAGCCTTCATCCTAGAGGACAGGGGGCGCGTGAAAAACTGTTTTTT. It specifies CASSLHPRGQGAREKLFF.